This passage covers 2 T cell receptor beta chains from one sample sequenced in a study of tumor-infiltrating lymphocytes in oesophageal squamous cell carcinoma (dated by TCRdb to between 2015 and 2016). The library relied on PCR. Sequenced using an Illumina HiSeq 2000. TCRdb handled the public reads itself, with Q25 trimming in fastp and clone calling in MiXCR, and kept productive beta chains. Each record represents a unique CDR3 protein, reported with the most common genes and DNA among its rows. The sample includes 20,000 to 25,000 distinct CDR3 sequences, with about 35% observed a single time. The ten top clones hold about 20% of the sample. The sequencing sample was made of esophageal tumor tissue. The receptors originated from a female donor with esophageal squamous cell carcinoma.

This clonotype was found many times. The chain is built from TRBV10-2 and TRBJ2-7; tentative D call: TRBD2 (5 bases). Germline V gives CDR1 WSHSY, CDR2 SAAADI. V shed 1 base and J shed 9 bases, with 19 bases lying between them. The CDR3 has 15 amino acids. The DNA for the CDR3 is TGCGCCAGCAGTGAGTTCGGGAATAGACGGGCAGGGCAGTACTTC. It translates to CASSEFGNRRAGQYF.

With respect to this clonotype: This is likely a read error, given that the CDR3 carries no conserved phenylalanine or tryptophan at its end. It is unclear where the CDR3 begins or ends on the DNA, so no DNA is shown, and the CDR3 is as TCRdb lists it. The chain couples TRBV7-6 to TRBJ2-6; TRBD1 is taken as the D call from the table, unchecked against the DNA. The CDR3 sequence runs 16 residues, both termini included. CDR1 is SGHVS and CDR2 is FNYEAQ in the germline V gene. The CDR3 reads CASTMGGFYNEQFFGP.